The subject of this entry is one T cell receptor beta chain. What it recognizes is unknown. This CDR3 has 13 residues. Germline CDR1 reads SQVTM; CDR2 reads ANQGSEA. The V gene lost 2 bases and the J gene lost 3 bases, with 8 bases spanning the gap. This sample stems from a study of Ad26.COV2.S vaccination and SARS-CoV-2 variants. Sequencing was performed with immunoSEQ multiplex PCR; in TCRdb, only in-frame clones are kept and a portion is missing. Among approximately 150,000 clones listed, 86% were seen once. Notes on the study in general: Higher spike-specific TCR breadth was found in vaccine recipients than in placebo recipients. Researchers cautioned that TCR breadth and depth analyses may have underestimated total T cell responses. Non-spike TCR breadth did not differ much between vaccine and placebo recipients.

The sequence was obtained from a human donor who had recovered from COVID-19. Sequencing was performed on peripheral blood, taken after recovery from COVID-19. This sequence joins TRBV29-1 and TRBJ2-1; D is perhaps TRBD1 (6 bases). This CDR3 reads CSVETGYYNEQFF. CDR3 nucleotides: TGCAGCGTTGAAACAGGGTACTACAATGAGCAGTTCTTC.